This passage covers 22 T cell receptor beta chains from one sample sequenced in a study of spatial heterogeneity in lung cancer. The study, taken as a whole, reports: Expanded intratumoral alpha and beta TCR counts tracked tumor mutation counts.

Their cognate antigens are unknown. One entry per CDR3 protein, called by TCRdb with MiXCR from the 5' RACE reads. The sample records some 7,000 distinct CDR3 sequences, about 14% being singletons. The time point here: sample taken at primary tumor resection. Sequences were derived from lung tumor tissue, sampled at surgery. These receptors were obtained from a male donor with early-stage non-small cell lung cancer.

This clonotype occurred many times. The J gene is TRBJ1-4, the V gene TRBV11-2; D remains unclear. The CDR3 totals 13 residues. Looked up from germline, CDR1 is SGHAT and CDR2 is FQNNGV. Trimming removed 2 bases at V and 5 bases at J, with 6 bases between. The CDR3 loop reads CASSLLSNEKLFF. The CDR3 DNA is TGTGCCAGCAGCTTACTCTCGAATGAAAAACTGTTTTTT. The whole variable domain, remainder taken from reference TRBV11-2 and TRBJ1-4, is EAGVAQSPRYKIIEKRQSVAFWCNPISGHATLYWYQQILGQGPKLLIQFQNNGVVDDSQLPKDRFSAERLKGVDSTLKIQPAKLEDSAVYLCASSLLSNEKLFFGSGTQLSVL.

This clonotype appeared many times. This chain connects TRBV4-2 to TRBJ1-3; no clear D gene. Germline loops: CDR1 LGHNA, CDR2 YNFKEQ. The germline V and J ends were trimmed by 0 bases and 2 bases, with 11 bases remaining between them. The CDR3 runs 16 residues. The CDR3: CASSQDQRGTGNTIYF. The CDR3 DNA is TGTGCCAGCAGCCAAGATCAGCGAGGGACTGGAAACACCATATATTTT.

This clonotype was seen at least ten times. The CDR3, as DNA: TGCGCCAGCAGCCAAGATCGTGAGTTGGTAGATACGCAGTATTTT. Translated, it gives CASSQDRELVDTQYF. This chain connects TRBV4-1 to TRBJ2-3; D is undetermined. V dropped 0 bases and J dropped 5 bases, with 12 bases sitting between them. The CDR3 runs 15 residues. Germline values: CDR1 MGHRA, CDR2 YSYEKL.

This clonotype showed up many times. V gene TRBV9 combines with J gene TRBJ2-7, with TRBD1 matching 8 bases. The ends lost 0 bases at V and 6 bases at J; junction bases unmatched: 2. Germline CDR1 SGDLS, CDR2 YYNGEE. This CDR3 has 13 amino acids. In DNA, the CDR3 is TGTGCCAGCAGCGTAGAAACAGGGGGCGAGCAGTACTTC. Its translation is CASSVETGGEQYF.

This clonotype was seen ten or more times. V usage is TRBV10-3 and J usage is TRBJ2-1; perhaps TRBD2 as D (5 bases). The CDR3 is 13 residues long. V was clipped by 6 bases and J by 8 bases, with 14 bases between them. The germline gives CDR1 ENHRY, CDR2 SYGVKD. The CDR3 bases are TGTGCCATCAGCGAGAGGGCACGGGATGAGCAGTTCTTC. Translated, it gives CAISERARDEQFF.

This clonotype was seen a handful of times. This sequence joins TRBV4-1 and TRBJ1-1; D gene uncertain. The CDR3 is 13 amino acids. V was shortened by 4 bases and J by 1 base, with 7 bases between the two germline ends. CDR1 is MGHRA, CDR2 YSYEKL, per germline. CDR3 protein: CASSLPSNTEAFF. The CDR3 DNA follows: TGCGCCAGCAGCCTACCGTCGAACACTGAAGCTTTCTTT.

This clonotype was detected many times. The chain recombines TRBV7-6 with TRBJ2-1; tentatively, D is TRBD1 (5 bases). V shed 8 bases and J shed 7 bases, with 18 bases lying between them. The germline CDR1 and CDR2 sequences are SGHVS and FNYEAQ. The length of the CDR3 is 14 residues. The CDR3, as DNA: TGTGCCAGCGATCGCGGTGGGGCGTTGAATGAGCAGTTCTTC. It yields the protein CASDRGGALNEQFF.

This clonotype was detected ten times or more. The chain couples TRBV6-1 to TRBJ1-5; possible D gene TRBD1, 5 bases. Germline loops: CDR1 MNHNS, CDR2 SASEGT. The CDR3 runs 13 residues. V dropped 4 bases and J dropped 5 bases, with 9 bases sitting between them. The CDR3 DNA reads TGTGCCAGCAGTGTGGACAATGATCAGCCCCAGCATTTT. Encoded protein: CASSVDNDQPQHF.

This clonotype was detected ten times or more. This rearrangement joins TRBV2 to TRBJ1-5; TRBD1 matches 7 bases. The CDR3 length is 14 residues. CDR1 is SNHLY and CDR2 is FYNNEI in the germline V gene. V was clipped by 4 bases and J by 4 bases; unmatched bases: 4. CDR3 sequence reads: CASSVGRGNQPQHF. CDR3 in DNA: TGTGCCAGCAGTGTGGGCAGGGGGAATCAGCCCCAGCATTTT.

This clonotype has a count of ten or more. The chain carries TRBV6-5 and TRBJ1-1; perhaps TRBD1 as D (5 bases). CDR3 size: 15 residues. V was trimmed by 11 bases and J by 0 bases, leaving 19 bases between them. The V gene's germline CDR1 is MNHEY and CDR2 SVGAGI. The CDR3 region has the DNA TGTGCCGTCTTACCGGGGGGATTCATGAACACTGAAGCTTTCTTT. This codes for CAVLPGGFMNTEAFF.

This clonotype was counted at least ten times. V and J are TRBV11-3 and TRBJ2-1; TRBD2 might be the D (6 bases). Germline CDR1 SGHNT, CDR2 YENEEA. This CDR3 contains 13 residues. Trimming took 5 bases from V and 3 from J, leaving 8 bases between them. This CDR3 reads CASSQDYYNEQFF. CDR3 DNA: TGTGCCAGCAGCCAGGACTACTACAATGAGCAGTTCTTC.

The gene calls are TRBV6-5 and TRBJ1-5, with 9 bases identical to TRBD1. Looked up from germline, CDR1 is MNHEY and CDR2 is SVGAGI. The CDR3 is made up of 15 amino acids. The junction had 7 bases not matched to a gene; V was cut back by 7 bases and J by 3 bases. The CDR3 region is CASTFDRGDNQPQHF. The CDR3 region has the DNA TGTGCCAGCACCTTCGACAGGGGGGACAATCAGCCCCAGCATTTT.

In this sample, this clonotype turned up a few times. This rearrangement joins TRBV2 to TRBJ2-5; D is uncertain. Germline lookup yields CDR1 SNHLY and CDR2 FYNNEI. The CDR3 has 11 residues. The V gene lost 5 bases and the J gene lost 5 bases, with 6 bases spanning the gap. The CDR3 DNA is TGTGCCAGCAGTAGTCGCGAGACCCAGTACTTC. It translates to CASSSRETQYF. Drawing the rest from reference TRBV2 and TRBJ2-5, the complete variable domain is EPEVTQTPSHQVTQMGQEVILRCVPISNHLYFYWYRQILGQKVEFLVSFYNNEISEKSEIFDDQFSVERPDGSNFTLKIRSTKLEDSAMYFCASSSRETQYFGPGTRLLVL.

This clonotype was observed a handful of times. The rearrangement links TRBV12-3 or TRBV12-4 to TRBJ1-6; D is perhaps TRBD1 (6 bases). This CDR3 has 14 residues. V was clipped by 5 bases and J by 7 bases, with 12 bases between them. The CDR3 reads CASSTRGGNSPLHF. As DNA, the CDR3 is TGTGCCAGCAGTACCAGGGGTGGAAATTCACCCCTCCACTTT.

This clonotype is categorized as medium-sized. In DNA, the CDR3 is TGTGCCAGCAGCAAAACCAACATGGGGAACACTGAAGCTTTCTTT. It codes for CASSKTNMGNTEAFF. The gene calls are TRBV6-6 and TRBJ1-1; no clear D. Between the trimmed V and J ends, which lost 6 bases and 1 base, there was a span of 15 bases. The CDR3 is 15 residues long. Germline V lookup: CDR1 MNHNY, CDR2 SVGAGI (reference sequence).

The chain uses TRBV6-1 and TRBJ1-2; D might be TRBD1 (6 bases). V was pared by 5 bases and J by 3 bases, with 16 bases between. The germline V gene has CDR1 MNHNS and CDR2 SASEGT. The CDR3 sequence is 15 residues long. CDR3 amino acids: CASSTAGGPHYGYTF. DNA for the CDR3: TGTGCCAGCAGTACAGCCGGGGGGCCCCACTATGGCTACACCTTC.

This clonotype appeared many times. The DNA for the CDR3 is TGTGCCTGGAGCTCAGGGGCGGGAAACACCGGGGAGCTGTTTTTT. Translation gives CAWSSGAGNTGELFF. The rearrangement uses TRBV30 and TRBJ2-2; either TRBD1 or TRBD2 may supply D (6 bases each). Germline CDR1 is GTSNPN and CDR2 is SVGIG (reference sequence). The CDR3 consists of 15 residues. The germline V and J ends were trimmed by 3 bases and 2 bases, with 13 bases remaining between them.

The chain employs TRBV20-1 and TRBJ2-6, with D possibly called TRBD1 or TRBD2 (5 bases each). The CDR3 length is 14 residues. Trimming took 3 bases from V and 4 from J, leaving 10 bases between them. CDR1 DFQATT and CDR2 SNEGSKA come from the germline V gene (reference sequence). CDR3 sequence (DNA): TGCAGTGCTAGCGAGGGGAGAGGGGCCAACGTCCTGACTTTC. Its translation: CSASEGRGANVLTF.

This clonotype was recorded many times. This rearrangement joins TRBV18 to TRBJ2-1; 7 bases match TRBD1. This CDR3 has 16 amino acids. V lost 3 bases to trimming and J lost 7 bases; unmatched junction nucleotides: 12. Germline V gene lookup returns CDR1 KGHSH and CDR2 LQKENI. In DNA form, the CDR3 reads TGTGCCAGCTCACCCCTCCCAGGGGGTGGATGGAATGAGCAGTTCTTC. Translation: CASSPLPGGGWNEQFF.

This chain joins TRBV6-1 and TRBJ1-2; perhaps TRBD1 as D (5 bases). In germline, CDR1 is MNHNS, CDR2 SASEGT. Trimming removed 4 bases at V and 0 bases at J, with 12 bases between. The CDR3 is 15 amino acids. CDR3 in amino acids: CASSVGTAANYGYTF. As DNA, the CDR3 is TGTGCCAGCAGTGTAGGGACCGCTGCTAACTATGGCTACACCTTC.

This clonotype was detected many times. The DNA of the CDR3 is TGCAGTGCTAGGGGGGATGGTAGCGGGAGATACTCCTACAATGAGCAGTTCTTC. It codes for CSARGDGSGRYSYNEQFF. The rearrangement uses TRBV20-1 and TRBJ2-1, with 9 bases identical to TRBD2. This CDR3 spans 18 amino acids. Germline V gene sequence: CDR1 DFQATT, CDR2 SNEGSKA (reference sequence). The ends lost 3 bases at V and 0 bases at J; junction bases unmatched: 12.

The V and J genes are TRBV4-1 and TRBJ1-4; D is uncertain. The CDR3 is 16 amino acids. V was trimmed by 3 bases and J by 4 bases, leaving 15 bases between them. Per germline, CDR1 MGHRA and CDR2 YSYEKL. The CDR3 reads CASSQGNAPHNEKLFF. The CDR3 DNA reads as TGCGCCAGCAGCCAGGGTAATGCCCCACATAATGAAAAACTGTTTTTT.